One sample yielded the 11 T cell receptor beta chains listed below, sequenced in a study of blood T cell repertoires in COVID-19. Sequencing was performed with immunoSEQ multiplex PCR; in TCRdb, only in-frame clones are kept and a portion is missing. The top ten hold 24% of the sample, which has about 95,000 clones, 84% seen once. The specimen was peripheral blood. The receptors were sampled from a human donor in a cohort sampled during active COVID-19.

This clone is a singleton in its sample. The chain is built from TRBV18 and TRBJ2-1; no clear D gene. Per germline, CDR1 KGHSH and CDR2 LQKENI. CDR3 length equals 14 residues. V lost 4 bases and J lost 3, with 10 bases in between. This CDR3 reads CASSQASDYNEQFF. CDR3 DNA: TGTGCCAGCTCACAGGCTAGTGACTACAATGAGCAGTTCTTC.

In its sample, this clone was seen many times. This chain uses TRBV18 with TRBJ1-4; D unclear. Germline CDR1 is KGHSH and CDR2 is LQKENI. The ends were cut back, 2 bases at V and 5 bases at J, with 6 bases in the middle. This CDR3 has 13 amino acids. The CDR3 loop is CASSPLLNEKLFF. The CDR3 DNA is TGTGCCAGCTCACCATTGTTAAATGAAAAACTGTTTTTT.

This chain connects TRBV18 to TRBJ1-4; D is perhaps TRBD1 (5 bases). This CDR3 region has 15 residues. The V end lost 1 base, the J end lost 7 bases, and 13 bases lay between the germline ends. Per germline, CDR1 KGHSH and CDR2 LQKENI. This chain's CDR3 is CASSPLTGVGEKLFF. In DNA, the CDR3 is TGTGCCAGCTCACCACTTACGGGGGTGGGTGAAAAACTGTTTTTT.

The chain carries TRBV7-9 and TRBJ2-7; the D gene is possibly TRBD2 (6 bases). V shed 6 bases and J shed 0 bases, with 18 bases lying between them. The CDR3 spans 16 residues. Germline CDR1 reads SEHNR; CDR2 reads FQNEAQ (reference sequence). The CDR3 reads CASSPVRGRSSYEQYF. DNA of the CDR3: TGTGCCAGCAGTCCCGTCCGAGGGAGGAGCTCCTACGAGCAGTACTTC.

The chain has TRBV2 and TRBJ1-3; tentative D call: TRBD1 (5 bases). The CDR3 is 13 amino acids. Germline loops: CDR1 SNHLY, CDR2 FYNNEI. Trimming pared 6 bases from V and 0 bases from J, leaving 6 bases between. DNA of the CDR3: TGTGCCAGCAGAGACAGCTCTGGAAACACCATATATTTT. This translates into CASRDSSGNTIYF. Variable domain in full (rest from reference TRBV2 and TRBJ1-3): EPEVTQTPSHQVTQMGQEVILRCVPISNHLYFYWYRQILGQKVEFLVSFYNNEISEKSEIFDDQFSVERPDGSNFTLKIRSTKLEDSAMYFCASRDSSGNTIYFGEGSWLTVV.

This clone was counted between two and nine times. The chain links TRBV11-2 to TRBJ2-7, with TRBD2 identical over 11 bases. This CDR3 is 15 amino acids long. Germline values: CDR1 SGHAT, CDR2 FQNNGV. The trim removed 5 bases at V and 5 bases at J, leaving 8 bases unmatched. CDR3 protein: CASSASLAGENEQYF. CDR3 nucleotide sequence: TGTGCCAGCAGCGCGTCACTAGCGGGAGAAAACGAGCAGTACTTC.

J is TRBJ2-1 and V is TRBV3-1 (or the pseudogene TRBV3-2); 9 bases match TRBD2. V was clipped by 1 base and J by 0 bases; unmatched bases: 10. CDR1 LGHDT and CDR2 YNNKEL come from the germline V gene (reference sequence). CDR3 length equals 19 residues. The CDR3 loop reads CASSQVPGLASGSYNEQFF. CDR3 coding DNA: TGTGCCAGCAGCCAAGTTCCCGGACTAGCGTCGGGCTCCTACAATGAGCAGTTCTTC.

This rearrangement joins TRBV18 to TRBJ1-1; D is undetermined. Trimming took 3 bases from V and 1 from J, leaving 9 bases between them. This CDR3 is 14 amino acids long. Germline V lookup: CDR1 KGHSH, CDR2 LQKENI. The CDR3 DNA is TGTGCCAGCTCACCGAGGTTTGGGAACACTGAAGCTTTCTTT. The encoded protein is CASSPRFGNTEAFF.

This clone was recorded only once. This sequence joins TRBV6-5 and TRBJ1-5, with 10 bases matching TRBD1. V was clipped by 5 bases and J by 5 bases; unmatched bases: 3. Per the germline V gene, CDR1 is MNHEY and CDR2 is SVGAGI. CDR3 length: 14 amino acids. For the CDR3, the DNA is TGTGCCAGCAGTCAGACAGGGGGCTATCAGCCCCAGCATTTT. This gives the protein CASSQTGGYQPQHF.

The chain carries TRBV5-1 and TRBJ1-6; 9 bases agree with TRBD1. With 0 bases clipped from V and 7 bases from J, the junction kept 2 bases outside the gene matches. The germline CDR1 and CDR2 sequences are SGHRS and YFSETQ. The CDR3 length is 15 residues. The DNA of the CDR3 is TGCGCCAGCAGCTTGGCCGGGACAGGGAATTCACCCCTCCACTTT. Protein product: CASSLAGTGNSPLHF. Filled out from reference TRBV5-1 and TRBJ1-6, the complete variable domain reads KAGVTQTPRYLIKTRGQQVTLSCSPISGHRSVSWYQQTPGQGLQFLFEYFSETQRNKGNFPGRFSGRQFSNSRSEMNVSTLELGDSALYLCASSLAGTGNSPLHFGNGTRLTVT.

The rearrangement uses TRBV6-1 and TRBJ1-6; D remains ambiguous. CDR3 size: 16 residues. The germline V gene has CDR1 MNHNS and CDR2 SASEGT. V was cut by 3 bases and J by 4 bases, with 13 bases left in between. The CDR3 region is CASSEGPGGYNSPLHF. The CDR3 nucleotides read TGTGCCAGCAGTGAGGGCCCAGGAGGATATAATTCACCCCTCCACTTT.